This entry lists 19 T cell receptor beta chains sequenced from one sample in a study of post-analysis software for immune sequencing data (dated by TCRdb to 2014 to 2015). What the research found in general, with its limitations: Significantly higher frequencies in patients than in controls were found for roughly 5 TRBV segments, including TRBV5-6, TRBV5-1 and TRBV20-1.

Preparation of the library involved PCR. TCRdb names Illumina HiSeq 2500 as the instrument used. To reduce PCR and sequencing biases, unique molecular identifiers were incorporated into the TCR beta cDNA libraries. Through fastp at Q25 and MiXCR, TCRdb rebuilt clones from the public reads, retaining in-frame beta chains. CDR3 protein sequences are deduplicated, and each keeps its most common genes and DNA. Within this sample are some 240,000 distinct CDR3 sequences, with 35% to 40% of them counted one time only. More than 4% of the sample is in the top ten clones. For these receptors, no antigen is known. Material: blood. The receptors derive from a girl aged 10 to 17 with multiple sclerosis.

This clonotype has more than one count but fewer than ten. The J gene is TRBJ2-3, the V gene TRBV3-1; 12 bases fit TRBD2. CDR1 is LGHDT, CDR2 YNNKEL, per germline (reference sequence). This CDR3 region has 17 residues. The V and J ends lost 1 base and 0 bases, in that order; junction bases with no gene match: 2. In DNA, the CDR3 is TGTGCCAGCAGCCAAGTGACTAGCGGGAGCAGCACAGATACGCAGTATTTT. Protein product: CASSQVTSGSSTDTQYF.

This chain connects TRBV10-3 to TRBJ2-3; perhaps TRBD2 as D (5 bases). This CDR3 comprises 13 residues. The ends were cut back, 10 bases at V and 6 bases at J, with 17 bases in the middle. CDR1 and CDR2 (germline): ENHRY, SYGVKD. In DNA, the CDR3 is TGTGCCACCAAGAACCTAGCACGGGATACGCAGTATTTT. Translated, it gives CATKNLARDTQYF.

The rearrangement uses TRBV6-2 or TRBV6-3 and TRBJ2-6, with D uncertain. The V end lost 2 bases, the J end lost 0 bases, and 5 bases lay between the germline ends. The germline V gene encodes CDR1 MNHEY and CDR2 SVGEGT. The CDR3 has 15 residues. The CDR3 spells CASSYGSSGANVLTF. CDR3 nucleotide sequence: TGTGCCAGCAGTTACGGATCCTCTGGGGCCAACGTCCTGACTTTC.

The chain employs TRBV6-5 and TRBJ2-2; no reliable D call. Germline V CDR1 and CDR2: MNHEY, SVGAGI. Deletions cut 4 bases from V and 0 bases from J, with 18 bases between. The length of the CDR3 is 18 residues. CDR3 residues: CASSSTLHPNPNTGELFF. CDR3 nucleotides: TGTGCCAGCAGTTCAACTCTACACCCAAATCCGAACACCGGGGAGCTGTTTTTT.

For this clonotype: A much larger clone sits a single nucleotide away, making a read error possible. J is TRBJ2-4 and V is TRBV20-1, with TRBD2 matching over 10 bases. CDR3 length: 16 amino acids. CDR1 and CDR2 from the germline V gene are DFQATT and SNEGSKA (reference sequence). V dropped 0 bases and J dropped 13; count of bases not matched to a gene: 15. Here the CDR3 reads CSARDLLAGDYNEQYF. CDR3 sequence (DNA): TGCAGTGCTAGAGATCTCCTAGCGGGAGATTACAATGAGCAGTACTTC.

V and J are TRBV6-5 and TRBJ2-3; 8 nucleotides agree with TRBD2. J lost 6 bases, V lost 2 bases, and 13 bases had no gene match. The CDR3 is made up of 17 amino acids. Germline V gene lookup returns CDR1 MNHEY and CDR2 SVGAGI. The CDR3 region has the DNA TGTGCCAGCAGTTACCCCCGCGCGGGAGGTCCGTCTGATACGCAGTATTTT. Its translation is CASSYPRAGGPSDTQYF.

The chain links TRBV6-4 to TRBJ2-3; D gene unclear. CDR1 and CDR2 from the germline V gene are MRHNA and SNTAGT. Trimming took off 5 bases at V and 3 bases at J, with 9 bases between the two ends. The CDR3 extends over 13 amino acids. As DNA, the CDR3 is TGTGCCAGCAGTCAGTATCCTACAGATACGCAGTATTTT. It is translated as CASSQYPTDTQYF.

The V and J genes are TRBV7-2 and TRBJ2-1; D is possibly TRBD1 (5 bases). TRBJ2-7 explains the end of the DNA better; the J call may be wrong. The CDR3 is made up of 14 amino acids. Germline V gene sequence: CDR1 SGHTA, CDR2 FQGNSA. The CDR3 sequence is CASSLRPGKDEQYF. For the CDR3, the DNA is TGTGCCAGCAGCTTACGCCCAGGGAAGGACGAGCAGTACTTC.

CDR3 nucleotide sequence: TGTGCCAGCAGTACCACAGGGGGTGGTTTCTACGAGCAGTACTTC. Protein sequence: CASSTTGGGFYEQYF. This chain joins TRBV6-5 and TRBJ2-7; 8 bases align to TRBD1. After removal of 5 bases from V and 3 bases from J, the junction contained 9 bases not matched to a gene. The CDR3 spans 15 residues. Germline CDR1 MNHEY, CDR2 SVGAGI.

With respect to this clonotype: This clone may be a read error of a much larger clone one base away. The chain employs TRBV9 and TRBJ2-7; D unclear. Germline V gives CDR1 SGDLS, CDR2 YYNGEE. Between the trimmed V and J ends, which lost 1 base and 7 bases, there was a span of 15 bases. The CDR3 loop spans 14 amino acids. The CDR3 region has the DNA TGTGCCAGCAGCGTAATCCCTGGAGACAATGAGCAGTACTTC. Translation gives CASSVIPGDNEQYF.

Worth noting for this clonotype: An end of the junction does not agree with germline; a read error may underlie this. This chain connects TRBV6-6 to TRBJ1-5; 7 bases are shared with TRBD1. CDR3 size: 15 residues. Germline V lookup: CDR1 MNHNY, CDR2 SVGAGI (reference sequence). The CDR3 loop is CASSRAEGGNQPRHF. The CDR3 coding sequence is TGTGCCAGCAGTAGAGCCGAAGGGGGCAATCAGCCCCGGCATTTT.

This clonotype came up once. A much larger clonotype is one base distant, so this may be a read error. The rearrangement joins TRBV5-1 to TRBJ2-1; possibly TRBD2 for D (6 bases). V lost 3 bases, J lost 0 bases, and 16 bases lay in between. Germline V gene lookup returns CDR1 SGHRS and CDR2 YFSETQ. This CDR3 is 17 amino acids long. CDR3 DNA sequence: TGCGCCAGCAGCTCGGATTTCGCGGGGAGCTCCTACAATGAGCAGTTCTTC. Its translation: CASSSDFAGSSYNEQFF. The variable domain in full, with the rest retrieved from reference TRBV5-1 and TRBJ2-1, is KAGVTQTPRYLIKTRGQQVTLSCSPISGHRSVSWYQQTPGQGLQFLFEYFSETQRNKGNFPGRFSGRQFSNSRSEMNVSTLELGDSALYLCASSSDFAGSSYNEQFFGPGTRLTVL.

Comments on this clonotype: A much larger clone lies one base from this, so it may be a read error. CDR3 bases: TGTGCCAGCAGCCCCCAGGCGGGACTAGGGACTTTAGGGCAGTTCTTC. Its protein product is CASSPQAGLGTLGQFF. V is TRBV7-9 and J is TRBJ2-1; TRBD2 matches at 8 bases. V dropped 5 bases and J dropped 12; count of bases not matched to a gene: 18. The CDR3 loop spans 16 amino acids. Germline CDR1 is SEHNR and CDR2 is FQNEAQ (reference sequence).

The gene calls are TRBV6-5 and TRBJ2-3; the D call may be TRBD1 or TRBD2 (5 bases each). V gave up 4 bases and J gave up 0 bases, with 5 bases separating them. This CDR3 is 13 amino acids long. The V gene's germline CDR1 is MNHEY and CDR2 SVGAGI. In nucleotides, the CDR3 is TGTGCCAGCAGTTGGGGGAGCACAGATACGCAGTATTTT. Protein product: CASSWGSTDTQYF.

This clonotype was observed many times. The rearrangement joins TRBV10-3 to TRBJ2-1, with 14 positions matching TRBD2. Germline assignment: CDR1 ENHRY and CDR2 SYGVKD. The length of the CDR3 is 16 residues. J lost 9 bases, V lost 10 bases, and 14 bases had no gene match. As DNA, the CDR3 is TGTGCCACCCTCGGGACTAGCGGGAGTGTCTCGGCTGAGCAGTTCTTC. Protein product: CATLGTSGSVSAEQFF.

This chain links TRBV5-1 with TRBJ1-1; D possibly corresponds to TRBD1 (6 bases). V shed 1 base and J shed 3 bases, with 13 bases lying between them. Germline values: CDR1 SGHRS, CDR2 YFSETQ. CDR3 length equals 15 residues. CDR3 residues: CASSLLLRGDTEAFF. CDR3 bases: TGCGCCAGCAGCTTGCTGCTCAGGGGAGACACTGAAGCTTTCTTT.

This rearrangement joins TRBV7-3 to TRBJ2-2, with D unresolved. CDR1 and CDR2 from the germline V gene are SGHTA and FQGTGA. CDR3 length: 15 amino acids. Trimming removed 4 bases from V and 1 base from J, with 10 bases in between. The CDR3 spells CASSSAALNTGELFF. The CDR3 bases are TGTGCCAGCAGCTCCGCGGCCCTGAACACCGGGGAGCTGTTTTTT.

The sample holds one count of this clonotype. Written as DNA, the CDR3 is TGCAGTGCTAGAGCAACCGGGACAGGGAGGACTGAAGCTTTCTTT. Its translation is CSARATGTGRTEAFF. The chain couples TRBV20-1 to TRBJ1-1; TRBD1 agrees at 9 bases. Germline loops: CDR1 DFQATT, CDR2 SNEGSKA (reference sequence). This CDR3 contains 15 residues. With 1 base clipped from V and 5 bases from J, the junction kept 8 bases outside the gene matches.

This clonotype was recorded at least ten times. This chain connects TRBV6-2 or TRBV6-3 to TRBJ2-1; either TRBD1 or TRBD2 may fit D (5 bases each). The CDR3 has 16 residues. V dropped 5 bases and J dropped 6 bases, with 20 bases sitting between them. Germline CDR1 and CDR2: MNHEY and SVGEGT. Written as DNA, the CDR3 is TGTGCCAGCAGTCTCTGGCGGCCAGCTGGGGGCAATGAGCAGTTCTTC. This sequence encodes CASSLWRPAGGNEQFF.